Listed below are T cell receptor beta chains from one sample, sequenced in a study of CD8 T cells in ankylosing spondylitis. TCRdb re-derived calls from the 5' RACE reads in MiXCR, one entry per CDR3 protein. This table holds approximately 35,000 distinct CDR3 sequences, 11% to 15% found once. The sample taken for sequencing was blood. The receptors come from a male donor with ankylosing spondylitis or in good health (not recorded which). CDR3s include the opening cysteine and the closing phenylalanine or tryptophan. The D gene is left open where the match is weak. Rows give clone size only sometimes, using once, few, many, or a class for an expanded clone.

j_call clone_size v_call d_call cdr3_nt cdr3_aa
TRBJ2-7 few TRBV4-1 TRBD2 TGCGCCAGCAGCCTTGGGGTCGGACTAGCGCACTACGAGCAGTACTTC CASSLGVGLAHYEQYF
TRBJ2-1 - TRBV27 - TGTGCCAGCGGTTATGAGCAGTTCTTC CASGYEQFF
TRBJ2-2 few TRBV19 - TGTGCCAGTAGTATAACAGGGCCAAACACCGGGGAGCTGTTTTTT CASSITGPNTGELFF
TRBJ2-2 - TRBV12-3/TRBV12-4 - TGTGCCAGCAGTAGGGGGGCCGGGGAGCTGTTTTTT CASSRGAGELFF
TRBJ2-2 - TRBV5-5 TRBD2 TGTGCCAGCAGCCTGGCGGGGGGGAACACCGGGGAGCTGTTTTTT CASSLAGGNTGELFF
TRBJ1-1 few TRBV4-3 - TGCGCCAGCAGCCAAGAAACGGTTTGGGATGAAGCTTTCTTT CASSQETVWDEAFF
TRBJ2-5 - TRBV5-1 - TGCGCCAGCAGCTGGGGGACGGACCAAGAGACCCAGTACTTC CASSWGTDQETQYF
TRBJ2-2 few TRBV7-3 TRBD1 TGTGCCAGCAGCTTAACAGGGGGCCACACCGGGGAGCTGTTTTTT CASSLTGGHTGELFF
TRBJ2-7 - TRBV20-1 - TGCAGTGCTCGGCCAAAGCGGAGCTCCTACGAGCAGTACTTC CSARPKRSSYEQYF
TRBJ2-1 - TRBV4-3 TRBD1 TGCGCCAGCAGCCAAGATGGGGACAGGTACAATGAGCAGTTCTTC CASSQDGDRYNEQFF
TRBJ2-5 - TRBV5-1 - TGCGCCAGCTGGGAACAAGAGACCCAGTACTTC CASWEQETQYF
TRBJ2-4 - TRBV27 - TGTGCCAGCACTTCTGGGACACTGATAGCCAAAAACATTCAGTACTTC CASTSGTLIAKNIQYF
TRBJ2-1 - TRBV7-2 - TGTGCCAGCAAAGGAGGGGGGAGTTGGGATGAGCAGTTCTTC CASKGGGSWDEQFF
TRBJ2-1 few TRBV5-4 - TGTGCCAGCAGCAGTGGACCGGGGGAAAACAATGAGCAGTTCTTC CASSSGPGENNEQFF
TRBJ2-3 - TRBV7-2 TRBD1 TGTGCCAGCAGCATCAGGGGGCCGGGCACAGATACGCAGTATTTT CASSIRGPGTDTQYF
TRBJ1-5 - TRBV7-2 - TGTGCCAGCAGCCAAGCCATCGGGGAAGGTCAGCCCCAGCATTTT CASSQAIGEGQPQHF
TRBJ2-2 few TRBV10-3 TRBD2 TGTGCCATGCGTGAGGGGTTAGCGGGGAACGTCCTGAACACCGGGGAGCTGTTTTTT CAMREGLAGNVLNTGELFF
TRBJ2-3 few TRBV20-1 - TGCAGTGCTAGAGTCCGGGCAACAGATACGCAGTATTTT CSARVRATDTQYF
TRBJ1-4 - TRBV28 - TGTGCCAGCACCCGGGGGGGATCTTTTAATGAAAAACTGTTTTTT CASTRGGSFNEKLFF
TRBJ1-1 few TRBV7-9 - TGTGCCAGCAGCTCCTTAACTGAAGCTTTCTTT CASSSLTEAFF
TRBJ1-1 - TRBV12-3/TRBV12-4 - TGTGCCAGCAGTTTAGCAGCGAACACTGAAGCTTTCTTT CASSLAANTEAFF
TRBJ1-1 - TRBV3-1 - TGTGCCAGCAGCCAGGGGGCGAGGAACACTGAAGCTTTCTTT CASSQGARNTEAFF
TRBJ2-5 few TRBV11-2 - TGTGCCAGCAGCTTAAAGGGGGGGTGGGAAGAGACCCAGTACTTC CASSLKGGWEETQYF
TRBJ2-1 medium-sized TRBV24-1 - TGTGCCACCAGTGATTTAGGAGATGGAGAAGGCAATGAGCAGTTCTTC CATSDLGDGEGNEQFF
TRBJ2-2 many TRBV29-1 TRBD2 TGCAGCGTTGACGGGGGAGGGACCGGGGAGCTGTTTTTT CSVDGGGTGELFF
TRBJ1-1 - TRBV28 - TGTGCCAGCAGTTGGGCAGGGAGGAAAATTGAAGCTTTCTTT CASSWAGRKIEAFF
TRBJ1-1 - TRBV11-2 TRBD1 TGTGCCAGCAGCTCGAGGCTACCGGGACAGCTTGAAGCTTTCTTT CASSSRLPGQLEAFF
TRBJ2-2 few TRBV5-1 - TGCGCCAGCAGATCCGGACCCGGGAACACCGGGGAGCTGTTTTTT CASRSGPGNTGELFF
TRBJ1-5 few TRBV12-3/TRBV12-4 - TGTGCCAGCAGGAAGGGTGGAGAGCCCCAGCATTTT CASRKGGEPQHF
TRBJ2-7 - TRBV6-5 - TGTGCCAGCAGTGCAGGAGGGGACGAGCAGTACTTC CASSAGGDEQYF
TRBJ2-1 few TRBV6-5 - TGTGCCAGCAGTTACAGAGGGGCCAACAATGAGCAGTTCTTC CASSYRGANNEQFF
TRBJ2-4 once TRBV7-8 - TGTGCCAGCAGCGGGATCCTTGGGATAAACATTCAGTACTTC CASSGILGINIQYF
TRBJ2-6 few TRBV7-2 - TGTGCCAGCAGCCTTCGACAGTCTGGGGCCAACGTCCTGACTTTC CASSLRQSGANVLTF
TRBJ2-1 - TRBV29-1 - TGCAGCGGTACAGGCGGTGAGCAGTTCTTC CSGTGGEQFF
TRBJ1-4 many TRBV12-3/TRBV12-4 - TGTGCCAGCAGCTGGGGGGGGGAAAAACTGTTTTTT CASSWGGEKLFF
TRBJ2-7 - TRBV28 TRBD1 TGTGCCAGCAGTACCACCGGGACAGGGGGCTACGAGCAGTACTTC CASSTTGTGGYEQYF
TRBJ2-5 - TRBV29-1 - TGCAGCGTTGAACTTACACGAAACCAAGAGACCCAGTACTTC CSVELTRNQETQYF
TRBJ2-1 - TRBV20-1 - TGCAGTGCTAGAGTTTCGAGTAATGAGCAGTTCTTC CSARVSSNEQFF
TRBJ1-6 - TRBV20-1 - TGCAGTGCCCCACTTGGGGACGGATTCCACTTT CSAPLGDGFHF
TRBJ2-3 - TRBV7-2 TRBD2 TGTGCCAGCAACGGGGGGTTCCCCCCAGATACGCAGTATTTT CASNGGFPPDTQYF
TRBJ1-1 few TRBV4-3 - TGCGCCAGCAGCCAAGTCCGGAGGACTGAAGCTTTCTTT CASSQVRRTEAFF
TRBJ1-4 - TRBV20-1 TRBD1 TGCAGTGCCGAAAACCGGGACAGGGGGGAAAAACTGTTTTTT CSAENRDRGEKLFF
TRBJ2-3 - TRBV29-1 TRBD2 TGCAGCGTTGAAGCGGGGGGGGATACGCAGTATTTT CSVEAGGDTQYF
TRBJ2-3 few TRBV7-2 TRBD2 TGTGCCAGCAGCTTCTTTCCTAGCGGGAGAGGGACGCAGTATTTT CASSFFPSGRGTQYF
TRBJ1-1 - TRBV12-3/TRBV12-4 - TGTGCCAGCAGTTTAAAAGGGAACACTGAAGCTTTCTTT CASSLKGNTEAFF
TRBJ1-1 - TRBV12-3/TRBV12-4 - TGTGCCAGCAGGGGTCACGCTGAAGCTTTCTTT CASRGHAEAFF
TRBJ2-1 - TRBV20-1 - TGCAGTGCGGCGAGGGACGGGTACTCCTACAATGAGCAGTTCTTC CSAARDGYSYNEQFF
TRBJ1-1 - TRBV9 - TGTGCCAGCAGCGTAGGAAGTGGGATGAACACTGAAGCTTTCTTT CASSVGSGMNTEAFF
TRBJ1-1 few TRBV24-1 - TGTGCCACCATGGGGATAGGCACTGAAGCTTTCTTT CATMGIGTEAFF
TRBJ2-5 - TRBV12-3/TRBV12-4 - TGTGCCAGCAGTACCGGAGGCAGGAAGACCCAGTACTTC CASSTGGRKTQYF
TRBJ1-4 few TRBV30 TRBD1 TGTGCCTGGAGTCCAAACCCGGACAGGCCACTGTTTTTT CAWSPNPDRPLFF
TRBJ2-3 - TRBV20-1 - TGCAGTGCTACCACAGGGATGGGGCCGGGAGATACGCAGTATTTT CSATTGMGPGDTQYF
TRBJ1-2 few TRBV4-1 - TGCGCCAGCAGCCAAAGGGGAGTAGAGGCAAACTATGGCTACACCTTC CASSQRGVEANYGYTF
TRBJ2-2 - TRBV4-3 - TGCGCCAGCAGCCAATTCTGGCAGGGGGGCACCGGGGAGCTGTTTTTT CASSQFWQGGTGELFF
TRBJ1-5 few TRBV12-3/TRBV12-4 TRBD1 TGTGCCAGCAGTCCCGGACAGGGAAGAAATCAGCCCCAGCATTTT CASSPGQGRNQPQHF
TRBJ2-5 - TRBV5-1 TRBD1 TGCGCCAGCAGCTTGAATCCGGGACAGCAAGAGACCCAGTACTTC CASSLNPGQQETQYF
TRBJ2-5 - TRBV29-1 - TGCAGCGTTGTATGGCTCGGAGAGACCCAGTACTTC CSVVWLGETQYF
TRBJ2-5 - TRBV5-6 - TGTGCTAGCAGCCCGGGACGGCAAGAGACCCAGTACTTC CASSPGRQETQYF
TRBJ1-6 - TRBV4-1 - TGCGCCAGCAGCCAAGAGGGGGGTAACTTT CASSQEGGNF